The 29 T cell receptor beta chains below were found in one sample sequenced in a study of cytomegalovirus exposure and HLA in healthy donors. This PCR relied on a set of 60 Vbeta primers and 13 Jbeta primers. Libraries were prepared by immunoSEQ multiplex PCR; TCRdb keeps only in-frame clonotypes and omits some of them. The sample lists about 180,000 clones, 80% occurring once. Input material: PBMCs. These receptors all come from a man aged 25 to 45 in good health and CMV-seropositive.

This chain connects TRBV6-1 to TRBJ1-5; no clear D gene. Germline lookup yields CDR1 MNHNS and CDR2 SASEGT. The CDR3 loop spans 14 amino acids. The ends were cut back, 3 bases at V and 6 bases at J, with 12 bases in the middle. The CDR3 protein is CASSDVGVTQPQHF. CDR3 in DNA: TGTGCCAGCAGTGACGTCGGGGTAACTCAGCCCCAGCATTTT.

The CDR3 sequence: CASSDGTRGEQYF. CDR3 DNA: TGTGCCAGCAGCGACGGGACTAGGGGAGAGCAGTACTTC. The J gene is TRBJ2-7, the V gene TRBV13; 8 positions agree with TRBD2. V gave up 5 bases and J gave up 7 bases; unmatched junction bases: 7. Germline-derived CDR1 and CDR2 are PRHDT and FYEKMQ (reference sequence). This CDR3 has 13 amino acids.

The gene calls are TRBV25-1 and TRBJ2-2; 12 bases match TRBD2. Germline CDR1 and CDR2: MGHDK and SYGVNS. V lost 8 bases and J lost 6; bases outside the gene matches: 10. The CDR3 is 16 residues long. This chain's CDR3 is CASSRASGGAPGELFF. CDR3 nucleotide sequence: TGTGCCAGCTCCCGGGCTAGCGGGGGGGCTCCCGGGGAGCTGTTTTTT.

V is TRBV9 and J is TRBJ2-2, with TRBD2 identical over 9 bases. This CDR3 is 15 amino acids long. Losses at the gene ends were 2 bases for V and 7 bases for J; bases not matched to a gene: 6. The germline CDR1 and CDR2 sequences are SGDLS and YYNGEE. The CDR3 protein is CASSVVAGAHGELFF. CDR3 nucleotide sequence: TGTGCCAGCAGCGTCGTAGCGGGAGCCCACGGGGAGCTGTTTTTT. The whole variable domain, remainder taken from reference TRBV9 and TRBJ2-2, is DSGVTQTPKHLITATGQRVTLRCSPRSGDLSVYWYQQSLDQGLQFLIQYYNGEERAKGNILERFSAQQFPDLHSELNLSSLELGDSALYFCASSVVAGAHGELFFGEGSRLTVL.

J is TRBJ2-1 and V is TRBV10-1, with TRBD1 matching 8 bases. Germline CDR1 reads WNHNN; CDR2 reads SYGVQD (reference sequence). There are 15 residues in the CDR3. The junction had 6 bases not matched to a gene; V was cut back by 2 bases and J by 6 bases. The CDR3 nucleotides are TGCGCCAGCAGTGAGGTGACAGGGGTTGGCAATGAGCAGTTCTTC. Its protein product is CASSEVTGVGNEQFF.

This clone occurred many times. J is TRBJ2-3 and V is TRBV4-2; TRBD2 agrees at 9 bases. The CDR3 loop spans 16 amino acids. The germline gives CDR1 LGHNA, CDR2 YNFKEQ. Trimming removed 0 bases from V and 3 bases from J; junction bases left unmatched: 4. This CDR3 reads CASSQDQAGGTDTQYF. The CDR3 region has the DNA TGTGCCAGCAGCCAAGATCAGGCGGGGGGGACAGATACGCAGTATTTT.

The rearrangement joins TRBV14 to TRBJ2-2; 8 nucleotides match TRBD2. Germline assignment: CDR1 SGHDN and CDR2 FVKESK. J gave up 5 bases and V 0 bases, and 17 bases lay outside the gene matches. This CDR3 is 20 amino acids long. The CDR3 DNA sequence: TGTGCCAGCAGCCAAGATTTCCTTGAGGGGAGCGGGAGTTGGACCGGGGAGCTGTTTTTT. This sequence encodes CASSQDFLEGSGSWTGELFF.

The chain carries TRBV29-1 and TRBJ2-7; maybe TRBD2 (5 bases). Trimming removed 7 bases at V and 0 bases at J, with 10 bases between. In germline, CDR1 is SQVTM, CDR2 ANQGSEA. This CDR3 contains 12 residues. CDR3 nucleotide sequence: TGCAGCGCCGCCCGGGGCTCCTACGAGCAGTACTTC. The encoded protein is CSAARGSYEQYF.

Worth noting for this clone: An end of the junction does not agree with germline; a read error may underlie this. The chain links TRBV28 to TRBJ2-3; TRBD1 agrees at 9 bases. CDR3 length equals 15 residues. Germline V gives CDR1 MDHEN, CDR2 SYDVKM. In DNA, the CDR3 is TGTGCCAGCAGAGAACAGGGGGCGCTGTCAGATGCGCAGTATTTT. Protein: CASREQGALSDAQYF.

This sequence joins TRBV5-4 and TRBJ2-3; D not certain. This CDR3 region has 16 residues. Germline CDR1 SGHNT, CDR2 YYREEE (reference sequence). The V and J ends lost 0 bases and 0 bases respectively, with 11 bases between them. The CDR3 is CASSLDPGLSTDTQYF. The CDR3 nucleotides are TGTGCCAGCAGCTTGGATCCGGGTCTGAGCACAGATACGCAGTATTTT.

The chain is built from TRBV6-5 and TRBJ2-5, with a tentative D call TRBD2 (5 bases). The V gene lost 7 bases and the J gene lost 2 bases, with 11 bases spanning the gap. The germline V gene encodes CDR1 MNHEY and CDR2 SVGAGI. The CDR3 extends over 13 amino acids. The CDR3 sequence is CASTPTGQETQYF. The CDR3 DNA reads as TGTGCCAGCACCCCCACGGGACAAGAGACCCAGTACTTC.

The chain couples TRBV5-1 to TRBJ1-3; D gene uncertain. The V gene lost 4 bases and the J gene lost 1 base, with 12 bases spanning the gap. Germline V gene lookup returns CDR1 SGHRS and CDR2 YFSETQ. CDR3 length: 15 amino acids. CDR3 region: CASSLNSGSGNTIYF. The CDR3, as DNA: TGCGCCAGCAGCCTAAACTCCGGGTCTGGAAACACCATATATTTT.

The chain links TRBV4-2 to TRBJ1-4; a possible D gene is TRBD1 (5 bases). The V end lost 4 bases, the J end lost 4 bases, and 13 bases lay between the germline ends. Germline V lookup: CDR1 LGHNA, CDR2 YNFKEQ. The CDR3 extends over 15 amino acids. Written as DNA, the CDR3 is TGTGCCAGCAGCCTCCCAGGGTTTGTTAATGAAAAACTGTTTTTT. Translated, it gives CASSLPGFVNEKLFF.

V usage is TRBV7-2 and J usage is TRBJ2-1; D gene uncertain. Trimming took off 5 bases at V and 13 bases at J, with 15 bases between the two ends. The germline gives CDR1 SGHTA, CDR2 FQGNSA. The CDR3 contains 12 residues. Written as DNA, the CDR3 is TGTGCCAGCAGCCAGCAGCGAGCACTCCAGTTCTTC. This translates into CASSQQRALQFF.

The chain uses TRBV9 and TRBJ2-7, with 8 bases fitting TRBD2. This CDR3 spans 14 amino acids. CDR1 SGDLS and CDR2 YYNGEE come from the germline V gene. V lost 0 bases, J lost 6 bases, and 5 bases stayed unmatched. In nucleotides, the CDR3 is TGTGCCAGCAGCGTAGCCAGCGGGAGTGGCGAGCAGTACTTC. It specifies CASSVASGSGEQYF.

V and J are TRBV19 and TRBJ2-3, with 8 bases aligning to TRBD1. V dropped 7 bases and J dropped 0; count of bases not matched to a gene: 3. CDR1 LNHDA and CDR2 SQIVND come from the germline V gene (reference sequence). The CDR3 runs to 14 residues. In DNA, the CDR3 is TGTGCCAGTACCAGGACAGGGAGCACAGATACGCAGTATTTT. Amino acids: CASTRTGSTDTQYF.

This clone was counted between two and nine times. CDR3 bases: TGTGCCAGCAGCCAAGACCTCGAGGGAGGCACTGAAGCTTTCTTT. Protein: CASSQDLEGGTEAFF. The chain uses TRBV4-2 and TRBJ1-1, with unresolved D. CDR1 is LGHNA and CDR2 is YNFKEQ in the germline V gene. Trimming removed 0 bases at V and 4 bases at J, with 12 bases between. The CDR3 spans 15 residues.

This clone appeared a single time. CDR3 sequence (DNA): TGTGCCAGCAGTCCGGGGACTAGCGGATACAATGAGCAGTTCTTC. Its protein product is CASSPGTSGYNEQFF. The chain links TRBV27 to TRBJ2-1; TRBD2 aligns across 11 bases. The CDR3 is 15 amino acids. Trimming at V came to 5 bases and at J to 4 bases, leaving 4 bases not matched to a gene. CDR1 is MNHEY, CDR2 SMNVEV, per germline (reference sequence).

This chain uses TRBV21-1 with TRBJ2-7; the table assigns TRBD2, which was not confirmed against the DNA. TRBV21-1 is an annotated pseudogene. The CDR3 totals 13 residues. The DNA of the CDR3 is TGTGCCAGCAGCCCGCGAAGCCCCTACGAGCAGTACTTC. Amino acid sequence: CASSPRSPYEQYF.

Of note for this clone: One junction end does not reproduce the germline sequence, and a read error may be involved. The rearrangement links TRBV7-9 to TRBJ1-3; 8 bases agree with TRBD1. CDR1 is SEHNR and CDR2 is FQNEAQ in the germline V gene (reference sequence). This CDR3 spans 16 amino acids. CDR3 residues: CASSPDWTGSGSTIYF. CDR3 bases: TGTGCCAGCAGCCCGGACTGGACAGGGTCTGGAAGCACCATATATTTT.

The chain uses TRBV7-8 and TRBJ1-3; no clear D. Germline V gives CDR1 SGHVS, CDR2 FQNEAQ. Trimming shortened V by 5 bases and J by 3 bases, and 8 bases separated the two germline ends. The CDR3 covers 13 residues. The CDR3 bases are TGTGCCAGCAGCCGCACGGGTGGAAACACCATATATTTT. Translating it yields CASSRTGGNTIYF.

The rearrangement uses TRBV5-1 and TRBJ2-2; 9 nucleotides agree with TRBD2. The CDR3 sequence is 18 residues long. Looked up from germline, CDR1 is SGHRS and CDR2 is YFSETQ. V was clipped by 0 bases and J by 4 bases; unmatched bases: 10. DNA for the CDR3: TGCGCCAGCAGCTTGGATCCTCCAGCGGGAGGAGGCACCGGGGAGCTGTTTTTT. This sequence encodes CASSLDPPAGGGTGELFF. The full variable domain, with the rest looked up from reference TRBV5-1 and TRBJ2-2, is KAGVTQTPRYLIKTRGQQVTLSCSPISGHRSVSWYQQTPGQGLQFLFEYFSETQRNKGNFPGRFSGRQFSNSRSEMNVSTLELGDSALYLCASSLDPPAGGGTGELFFGEGSRLTVL.

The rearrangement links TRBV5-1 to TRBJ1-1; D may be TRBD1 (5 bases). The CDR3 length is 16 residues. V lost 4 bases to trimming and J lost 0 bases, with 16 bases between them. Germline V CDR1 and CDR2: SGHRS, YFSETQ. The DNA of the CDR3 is TGCGCCAGCAGCCCCCTAGGGGTTGCTATGAACACTGAAGCTTTCTTT. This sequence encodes CASSPLGVAMNTEAFF.

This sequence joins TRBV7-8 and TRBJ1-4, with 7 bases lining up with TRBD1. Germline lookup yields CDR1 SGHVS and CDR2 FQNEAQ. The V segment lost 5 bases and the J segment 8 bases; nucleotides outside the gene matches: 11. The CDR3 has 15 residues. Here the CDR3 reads CASSVTGTVREKLFF. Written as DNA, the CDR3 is TGTGCCAGCAGCGTAACCGGGACAGTAAGAGAAAAACTGTTTTTT. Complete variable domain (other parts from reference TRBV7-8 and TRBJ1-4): GAGVSQSPRYKVAKRGQDVALRCDPISGHVSLFWYQQALGQGPEFLTYFQNEAQLDKSGLPSDRFFAERPEGSVSTLKIQRTQQEDSAVYLCASSVTGTVREKLFFGSGTQLSVL.

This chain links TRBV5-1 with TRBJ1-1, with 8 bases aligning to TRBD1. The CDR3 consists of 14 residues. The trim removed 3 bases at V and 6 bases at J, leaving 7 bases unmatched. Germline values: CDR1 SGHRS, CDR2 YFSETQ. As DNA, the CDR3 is TGCGCCAGCAGCTATCGACAGGGGTACCCTGAAGCTTTCTTT. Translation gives CASSYRQGYPEAFF.

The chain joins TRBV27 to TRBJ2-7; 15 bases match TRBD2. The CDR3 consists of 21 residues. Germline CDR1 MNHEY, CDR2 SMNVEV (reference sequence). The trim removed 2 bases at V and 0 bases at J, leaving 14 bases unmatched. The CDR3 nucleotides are TGTGCCAGCAGTTTAAAGGTCTCGGGACTAGCGGGAGGCCCGAGCTCCTACGAGCAGTACTTC. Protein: CASSLKVSGLAGGPSSYEQYF.

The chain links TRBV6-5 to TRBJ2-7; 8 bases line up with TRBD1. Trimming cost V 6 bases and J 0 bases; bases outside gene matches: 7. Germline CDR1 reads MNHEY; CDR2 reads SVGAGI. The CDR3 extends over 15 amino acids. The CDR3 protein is CASSRRTGSSYEQYF. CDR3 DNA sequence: TGTGCCAGCAGCCGTAGGACAGGGAGCTCCTACGAGCAGTACTTC.

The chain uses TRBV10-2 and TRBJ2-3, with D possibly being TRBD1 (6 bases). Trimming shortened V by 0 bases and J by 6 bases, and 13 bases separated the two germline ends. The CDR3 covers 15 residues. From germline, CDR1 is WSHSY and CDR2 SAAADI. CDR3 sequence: CASSESSRGEDTQYF. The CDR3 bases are TGCGCCAGCAGTGAGTCGAGCAGGGGTGAGGATACGCAGTATTTT.

CDR3 nucleotide sequence: TGTGCCACCAGCAGTGGACAGGTCTCCTACGAGCAGTACTTC. It specifies CATSSGQVSYEQYF. The J gene is TRBJ2-5, the V gene TRBV15; TRBD1 matches 7 bases. The end of the DNA fits TRBJ2-7 better, so the J call may be wrong. The CDR3 has 14 residues. CDR1 and CDR2 from the germline V gene are LNHNV and YYDKDF (reference sequence).